The 22 T cell receptor beta chains given below trace back to one sample, sequenced in a study of neoadjuvant anti-PD-1 for oral cavity cancer. Data came from immunoSEQ multiplex PCR; TCRdb stores just in-frame clones and leaves some out. Of approximately 14,000 clones listed, 65% to 70% are singletons. Sequencing used PBMCs, obtained before nivolumab (anti-PD-1) treatment. These receptors were obtained from a person aged 35-79 years with oral cavity squamous cell carcinoma.

The chain couples TRBV9 to TRBJ1-2; D possibly corresponds to TRBD1 (6 bases). The CDR3 runs to 14 residues. CDR1 is SGDLS and CDR2 is YYNGEE in the germline V gene. V was trimmed by 0 bases and J by 7 bases, leaving 13 bases between them. The chain's CDR3 is CASSVAAQGTGYTF. The DNA for the CDR3 is TGTGCCAGCAGCGTAGCTGCCCAGGGGACTGGCTACACCTTC.

J is TRBJ2-3 and V is TRBV9; no definite D call. CDR3 length equals 14 residues. Trimming removed 3 bases from V and 1 base from J, with 9 bases in between. Germline V gene lookup returns CDR1 SGDLS and CDR2 YYNGEE. In DNA, the CDR3 is TGTGCCAGCAGCGCCGACATCGGCACAGATACGCAGTATTTT. It specifies CASSADIGTDTQYF.

The chain recombines TRBV6-1 with TRBJ2-1; TRBD2 matches at 7 bases. The CDR3 has 13 residues. Germline V gives CDR1 MNHNS, CDR2 SASEGT. V lost 0 bases, J lost 7 bases, and 0 bases stayed unmatched. Here the CDR3 reads CASSEAGGNEQFF. As DNA, the CDR3 is TGTGCCAGCAGTGAAGCGGGGGGGAATGAGCAGTTCTTC.

The chain's CDR3 is CASSAQTGYNSPLHF. In DNA, the CDR3 is TGTGCCAGCAGCGCTCAGACAGGGTATAATTCACCCCTCCACTTT. The chain links TRBV9 to TRBJ1-6, with 7 positions matching TRBD1. CDR3 size: 15 residues. Germline-derived CDR1 and CDR2 are SGDLS and YYNGEE. The V gene end was trimmed by 3 bases and the J gene end by 4 bases; junction bases not matched to a gene: 4.

The V call is TRBV20-1, the J call TRBJ2-7; maybe TRBD1 (6 bases). Germline lookup yields CDR1 DFQATT and CDR2 SNEGSKA (reference sequence). Trimming removed 1 base from V and 12 bases from J, with 13 bases in between. This CDR3 is 11 amino acids long. In nucleotides, the CDR3 is TGCAGTGCTAGAGGCGGACAGACAGCGTACTTC. Amino acids: CSARGGQTAYF.

The chain links TRBV29-1 to TRBJ1-1; D is perhaps TRBD1 (5 bases). The CDR3 length is 15 residues. Per the germline V gene, CDR1 is SQVTM and CDR2 is ANQGSEA. The ends were cut back, 5 bases at V and 2 bases at J, with 18 bases in the middle. In DNA, the CDR3 is TGCAGCGTTTATCCAACGGAGAGGGGAAACACTGAAGCTTTCTTT. Its protein product is CSVYPTERGNTEAFF.

The chain recombines TRBV2 with TRBJ2-7, with D maybe TRBD1 (8 bases). V was cut by 6 bases and J by 5 bases, with 17 bases left in between. Germline V CDR1 and CDR2: SNHLY, FYNNEI. This CDR3 region has 14 residues. CDR3 sequence: CASRETGEGHEQYF. DNA of the CDR3: TGTGCCAGCAGAGAGACAGGGGAGGGCCACGAGCAGTACTTC.

This clone was counted between two and nine times. The rearrangement links TRBV27 to TRBJ2-7; 7 bases fit TRBD2. This CDR3 contains 13 residues. V trimming: 0 bases; J trimming: 7 bases; junction bases outside the gene matches: 3. Germline V lookup: CDR1 MNHEY, CDR2 SMNVEV (reference sequence). The chain's CDR3 is CASSLSIGGEQYF. The DNA of the CDR3 is TGTGCCAGCAGTTTATCGATCGGGGGGGAGCAGTACTTC.

This chain links TRBV2 with TRBJ1-1, with D hard to call. Germline V gene sequence: CDR1 SNHLY, CDR2 FYNNEI. The CDR3 extends over 13 amino acids. With 3 bases removed from V and 11 bases from J, the gap between germline ends came to 16 bases. The DNA of the CDR3 is TGTGCCAGCAGTGATCGACCGGACGCGGGGGCTTTCTTT. Its translation: CASSDRPDAGAFF. The full variable domain, completed using reference TRBV2 and TRBJ1-1, is EPEVTQTPSHQVTQMGQEVILRCVPISNHLYFYWYRQILGQKVEFLVSFYNNEISEKSEIFDDQFSVERPDGSNFTLKIRSTKLEDSAMYFCASSDRPDAGAFFGQGTRLTVV.

This clone appeared a few times. The rearrangement joins TRBV19 to TRBJ2-7, with a possible D match to TRBD1 (5 bases). Trimming cost V 2 bases and J 1 base, with 6 bases left between them. Germline loops: CDR1 LNHDA, CDR2 SQIVND (reference sequence). CDR3 size: 13 residues. Written as DNA, the CDR3 is TGTGCCAGTAGTATACAGGGTTCCTACGAGCAGTACTTC. Translated, it gives CASSIQGSYEQYF.

The table lists this clone with a count of one. The CDR3, as DNA: TGTGCCAGCAGTACGACACCCCTCACCGAAGCTTTCTTT. Translated: CASSTTPLTEAFF. This chain uses TRBV28 with TRBJ1-1; D remains unclear. V lost 5 bases and J lost 8, with 15 bases in between. This CDR3 comprises 13 residues. Germline CDR1 MDHEN, CDR2 SYDVKM.

V gene TRBV27 combines with J gene TRBJ1-2, with no clear D. CDR1 is MNHEY, CDR2 SMNVEV, per germline (reference sequence). Trimming left V 3 bases short and J 2 bases short, with 7 bases between. This CDR3 region has 13 residues. CDR3 region: CASSFFRNYGYTF. The CDR3 DNA sequence: TGTGCCAGCAGTTTTTTTCGGAACTATGGCTACACCTTC.

The chain is built from TRBV28 and TRBJ1-5; possible D gene TRBD1, 5 bases. Between the trimmed V and J ends, which lost 3 bases and 7 bases, there was a span of 13 bases. The V gene's germline CDR1 is MDHEN and CDR2 SYDVKM. The CDR3 runs to 14 residues. CDR3 in amino acids: CASSLMGDGQPQHF. The CDR3, as DNA: TGTGCCAGCAGTTTGATGGGGGATGGGCAGCCCCAGCATTTT. The full variable domain, rest sourced from reference TRBV28 and TRBJ1-5, is DVKVTQSSRYLVKRTGEKVFLECVQDMDHENMFWYRQDPGLGLRLIYFSYDVKMKEKGDIPEGYSVSREKKERFSLILESASTNQTSMYLCASSLMGDGQPQHFGDGTRLSIL.

This rearrangement joins TRBV2 to TRBJ2-7, with 11 bases matching TRBD2. J gave up 2 bases and V 6 bases, and 3 bases lay outside the gene matches. The germline V gene encodes CDR1 SNHLY and CDR2 FYNNEI. The CDR3 extends over 14 amino acids. The CDR3: CASRISGGAYEQYF. The CDR3 DNA reads as TGTGCCAGCAGGATTAGCGGGGGGGCCTACGAGCAGTACTTC.

The chain recombines TRBV4-1 with TRBJ1-2; TRBD1 might be the D (5 bases). The V and J ends lost 0 bases and 4 bases respectively, with 12 bases between them. The CDR3 totals 15 residues. Germline CDR1 MGHRA, CDR2 YSYEKL. Here the CDR3 DNA reads TGCGCCAGCAGCCAAGAACCCGGGACGTCCTATGGCTACACCTTC. It is translated as CASSQEPGTSYGYTF.

The CDR3 DNA sequence: TGTGCCAGCAGTTTTCAGACGAACTCAGATACGCAGTATTTT. Residues: CASSFQTNSDTQYF. The chain employs TRBV27 and TRBJ2-3; D gene uncertain. Germline-derived CDR1 and CDR2 are MNHEY and SMNVEV (reference sequence). The V and J ends lost 3 bases and 4 bases respectively, with 11 bases between them. The CDR3 has 14 residues.

To note about this clone: A much larger clone lies one base from this, so it may be a read error. This chain's CDR3 is CASSPNNEQFF. CDR3 sequence (DNA): TGTGCCAGCAGCCCCAACAATGAGCAGTTCTTC. V is TRBV9 and J is TRBJ2-1; D ambiguous. Trimming shortened V by 4 bases and J by 5 bases, and 4 bases separated the two germline ends. Germline V lookup: CDR1 SGDLS, CDR2 YYNGEE. The CDR3 is made up of 11 amino acids.

The CDR3 loop is CASSFITGTGGTDTQYF. In nucleotides, the CDR3 is TGTGCCAGTAGTTTCATAACAGGGACAGGGGGTACAGATACGCAGTATTTT. V gene TRBV19 combines with J gene TRBJ2-3; 11 bases agree with TRBD1. CDR1 is LNHDA, CDR2 SQIVND, per germline (reference sequence). CDR3 length: 17 residues. The trim removed 5 bases at V and 3 bases at J, leaving 10 bases unmatched.

The rearrangement links TRBV5-1 to TRBJ2-7; D remains unclear. The CDR3 spans 14 residues. Germline V gene sequence: CDR1 SGHRS, CDR2 YFSETQ. Deletions cut 1 base from V and 6 bases from J, with 14 bases between. For the CDR3, the DNA is TGCGCCAGCAGCTTGTCCCAGAACCTTGGCGAGCAGTACTTC. Protein product: CASSLSQNLGEQYF.

The genes are TRBV9 and TRBJ2-3; 10 bases align to TRBD2. CDR1 and CDR2 (germline): SGDLS, YYNGEE. The V gene end was trimmed by 4 bases and the J gene end by 2 bases; junction bases not matched to a gene: 7. This CDR3 is built from 16 residues. The chain's CDR3 is CASSPKAGGPTDTQYF. The CDR3 nucleotides read TGTGCCAGCAGCCCGAAAGCGGGAGGGCCCACAGATACGCAGTATTTT.

The chain recombines TRBV5-8 with TRBJ2-3; 9 positions match TRBD1. The CDR3 extends over 15 amino acids. Germline V CDR1 and CDR2: SGHTS, YDEGEE. Unmatched junction bases numbered 4, after V lost 4 bases and J lost 1 base. The CDR3 DNA sequence: TGTGCCAGCAGCCAGGACAGGGGCCGCACAGATACGCAGTATTTT. It is translated as CASSQDRGRTDTQYF.

This clone was counted between two and nine times. This chain links TRBV7-8 with TRBJ2-2, with TRBD2 identical over 9 bases. V shed 4 bases and J 8 bases; nucleotides not matched to a gene: 5. The germline V gene encodes CDR1 SGHVS and CDR2 FQNEAQ. The CDR3 consists of 14 residues. As DNA, the CDR3 is TGTGCCAGCAGCTCCCAGCGGGGGGTTGGGGAGCTGTTTTTT. It codes for CASSSQRGVGELFF.